The present entry profiles one T cell receptor (beta chain) with its context. Its antigen is as yet unknown. PCR was performed a second time for roughly 7 to 12 cycles using a sample-barcoded 5' primer and a J-beta primer mix. Each cDNA molecule was tagged by a template-switch adaptor that had 12 random nucleotides. TCRdb used MiXCR to reprocess the 5' RACE reads, holding one entry per CDR3 protein. The table has fewer than 950,000 distinct CDR3 sequences, 50% to 65% seen once. The data belong to a study of blood T cells in healthy people across ages. Study summary: About one barcoded beta molecule per two T cells came from capture by template switching. Study results and limitations: Age showed a roughly linear inverse relationship with TCR beta diversity per million T cells. Correlation between TCR beta diversity and naive T cell percentage was strong.

Germline-derived CDR1 and CDR2 are MDHEN and SYDVKM. This CDR3 has 12 amino acids. V lost 0 bases, J lost 13 bases, and 10 bases lay in between. The chain carries TRBV28 and TRBJ2-1; D is tentatively TRBD1 or TRBD2 (5 bases each). This TCR was sampled from a man aged 80 or over in good health. Sequencing was carried out using blood. In nucleotides, the CDR3 is TGTGCCAGCAGTTTATGGGGACGGCAACAGTTCTTC. The encoded protein is CASSLWGRQQFF.